This TCR beta chain was documented in a study of blood T cell repertoires in COVID-19 (dated by TCRdb to the early 2020s). Broadly, across the study: Collaborator samples came from the United States, Italy and Spain and covered acute and convalescent phases of COVID-19. The material from the prospective study consisted of cDNA or gDNA derived from T cells, B-cell-depleted T cells, or PBMCs. Subjects who had been exposed to COVID-19, were actively infected with it, or had recovered from it provided the deeply sampled blood TCRbeta repertoires that made up the dataset. The repertoires were made available in a free public database intended to serve as a resource for research on the immune response to SARS-CoV-2. The samples were drawn from the first 160 participants of the ongoing ImmuneRACE study and from over a thousand subjects provided by 6 global collaborators. A de-identified subject ID, COVID-19 status, age in years and sex were almost always included in the sample metadata. Where available, HLA class I and class II types were obtained from metadata supplied by the sample provider rather than from assay-based typing.

The immunoSEQ Assay, a bias-controlled multiplex PCR, was used to amplify TCRbeta CDR3 regions from genomic DNA. Processing in the source paper ran as follows. Within the assay, amplification of reference gene primers was used to estimate how many nucleated cells each sample contained. To quantify the absolute abundance of each unique TCRbeta CDR3 rearrangement, sequence reads were collapsed and filtered. For each sample, productive Simpson clonality was calculated by taking the square root of Simpson's diversity index across productive rearrangements. Entries here come from immuneACCESS through TCRdb and include only in-frame sequences with V and J called. Some clones fail to appear in such tables; in the studies checked, an unresolved V gene covers under half of the shortfall, and the cause of the remainder is unknown. V, J and clone size reflect that table, while D and trimming were determined from the DNA. This sample is represented by about 250,000 clones; 88% of them were singletons. The ten largest clones take up around 1.4% of the sample.

As for this clone: Which antigen it targets is not known. No base quality information exists; no much larger clone differs at one position.

The collaborating institutions used their own protocols to collect whole blood in K2EDTA tubes. For TCRbeta analysis, collaborator samples were shipped as frozen whole blood, as isolated PBMCs, or as DNA extracted from either sample type. V drops 1 base and J drops 8 bases, leaving 5 bases in between. In the germline V gene (reference sequence), CDR1 corresponds to LGHDT and CDR2 to YNNKEL. The CDR3 sequence holds 12 residues, the cysteine and phenylalanine included. The kept DNA is CDR3 alone, 36 bases in frame from the first base. What the research found in general, with its limitations: How much clinical and demographic metadata was included differed by source and by participant, and the metadata was provided uncurated.

The rearrangement joined TRBV3-1 (or the pseudogene TRBV3-2) to TRBJ1-4; a confident D gene designation cannot be given. This clonotype originated in a man aged 80 or over with acute or convalescent COVID-19. The sequencing sample was made of peripheral blood. The CDR3 region: CASSQGREKLFF. The DNA sequence is TGTGCCAGCAGCCAAGGTCGGGAAAAACTGTTTTTT.